This paragraph reports one TCR beta chain. Its specificity is unknown. These data come from a study of response to subunit inactivated influenza vaccine. Overall study results and limits: Few new T cells, the authors suggested, are recruited by each seasonal influenza vaccination.

This CDR3 has 14 amino acids. Germline CDR1 reads LNHNV; CDR2 reads YYDKDF (reference sequence). Trimming removed 0 bases at V and 2 bases at J, with 8 bases between. From the RT-PCR reads, TCRdb called clonotypes with MiXCR, one entry per CDR3 protein. The sample has 290,000 or so distinct CDR3 sequences; about 20% are singletons. The receptor's source is a man between 50 and 75 years old who received an inactivated influenza vaccine. The sequenced sample was PBMCs from blood, obtained about 20 months after vaccination. This chain links TRBV15 with TRBJ2-7; D is perhaps TRBD1 (5 bases). The CDR3 is CATSREGAAYEQYF. The CDR3, as DNA: TGTGCCACCAGCAGAGAAGGGGCGGCCTACGAGCAGTACTTC.